Below, one T cell receptor (beta chain) is given with its context. The data were obtained in a study of blood T cell repertoires in COVID-19. Libraries were prepared by immunoSEQ multiplex PCR; TCRdb keeps only in-frame clonotypes and omits some of them. The sample consists of about 170,000 clones, around nine tenths of them appearing once. Germline lookup yields CDR1 MGHDK and CDR2 SYGVNS. With 3 bases clipped from V and 8 bases from J, the junction kept 10 bases outside the gene matches. The CDR3 runs to 17 residues. The chain joins TRBV25-1 to TRBJ2-1, with 13 positions matching TRBD2. This TCR derives from a man younger than 30 with active or convalescent COVID-19. What was sequenced was peripheral blood. CDR3 protein: CASSDSGTSGTFHEQFF. The CDR3 coding sequence is TGTGCCAGCAGTGACTCCGGGACTAGCGGGACTTTTCATGAGCAGTTCTTC.